Below, 17 T cell receptor beta chains from the same sample are listed, as sequenced in a study of shared clonotypes between healthy human individuals. The table came from immunoSEQ multiplex PCR; TCRdb's copy has only in-frame clones and leaves some out. The data contain over a million clones, roughly 96% of them singletons. The sequenced sample consisted of naive CD4+ T cells sorted from blood. Specified subset: CD45RA+ positively selected. These receptors came from a man aged 30 to 39 in good health.

The chain uses TRBV4-2 and TRBJ2-1; 12 bases fit TRBD2. Per the germline V gene, CDR1 is LGHNA and CDR2 is YNFKEQ. V trimming: 2 bases; J trimming: 9 bases; junction bases outside the gene matches: 5. The CDR3 is 15 amino acids. The CDR3 region is CASSQSGLAGIEQFF. DNA for the CDR3: TGTGCCAGCAGCCAATCTGGACTAGCGGGAATTGAGCAGTTCTTC.

The chain is built from TRBV5-4 and TRBJ2-7, with 10 bases that match TRBD1. Germline assignment: CDR1 SGHNT and CDR2 YYREEE (reference sequence). The junction had 9 bases not matched to a gene; V was cut back by 4 bases and J by 5 bases. The CDR3 runs to 15 residues. CDR3 coding DNA: TGTGCCAGCAGCGGCATCCGGGACAGGGGCCACGAGCAGTACTTC. This codes for CASSGIRDRGHEQYF.

This clone was seen once. CDR3 in amino acids: CATSRDTGSSEQFF. DNA of the CDR3: TGTGCCACCAGCAGAGATACAGGGTCAAGCGAGCAGTTCTTC. The chain couples TRBV15 to TRBJ2-1; maybe TRBD1 (6 bases). The germline CDR1 and CDR2 sequences are LNHNV and YYDKDF (reference sequence). Deletions cut 0 bases from V and 10 bases from J, with 13 bases between. The CDR3 totals 14 residues.

CDR3 region: CASSLEGQTYGYTF. The CDR3, as DNA: TGCGCCAGCAGCTTAGAGGGGCAGACCTATGGCTACACCTTC. The chain has TRBV5-1 and TRBJ1-2; D may be TRBD1 (5 bases). CDR1 is SGHRS and CDR2 is YFSETQ in the germline V gene. The length of the CDR3 is 14 residues. V lost 2 bases, J lost 4 bases, and 12 bases lay in between.

This sequence joins TRBV6-6 and TRBJ2-3, with D uncertain. CDR3 size: 13 residues. In germline, CDR1 is MNHNY, CDR2 SVGAGI (reference sequence). Trimming pared 6 bases from V and 4 bases from J, leaving 11 bases between. The CDR3 region is CASSPTPADTQYF. The CDR3 region has the DNA TGTGCCAGCAGCCCAACCCCGGCAGATACGCAGTATTTT.

The V gene is TRBV4-2, the J gene TRBJ2-6; D is perhaps TRBD1 or TRBD2 (7 bases each). V lost 0 bases and J 4 bases, leaving 22 bases between the germline ends. This CDR3 contains 20 residues. Germline V CDR1 and CDR2: LGHNA, YNFKEQ. This CDR3 is CASSQDSGRGPALGANVLTF. Here the CDR3 DNA reads TGTGCCAGCAGCCAAGATTCGGGGAGGGGGCCCGCTCTGGGGGCCAACGTCCTGACTTTC.

J is TRBJ2-5 and V is TRBV13; maybe TRBD2 (6 bases). CDR1 and CDR2 (germline): PRHDT, FYEKMQ (reference sequence). CDR3 size: 16 residues. Trimming stripped 2 bases from V and 5 bases from J, with 18 bases between. The CDR3 DNA sequence: TGTGCCAGCAGCTTAAGAAGCGGGTTAGTTTTCGAGACCCAGTACTTC. Translated: CASSLRSGLVFETQYF.

The chain employs TRBV11-3 and TRBJ2-7; D gene uncertain. The CDR3 contains 14 residues. Germline CDR1 and CDR2: SGHNT and YENEEA. Trimming pared 5 bases from V and 4 bases from J, leaving 15 bases between. The CDR3: CASSRPDSRYEQYF. In DNA, the CDR3 is TGTGCCAGCAGCCGACCTGACTCCCGATACGAGCAGTACTTC.

This chain links TRBV27 with TRBJ2-1, with 11 bases identical to TRBD2. The CDR3 is 18 residues long. The V gene end was trimmed by 2 bases and the J gene end by 5 bases; junction bases not matched to a gene: 11. CDR1 is MNHEY and CDR2 is SMNVEV in the germline V gene (reference sequence). The CDR3 nucleotides read TGTGCCAGCAGTTTACTCAAAACGACTAGCGGGACCCACAATGAGCAGTTCTTC. Encoded protein: CASSLLKTTSGTHNEQFF.

This chain uses TRBV6-5 with TRBJ1-1; D call uncertain. Germline V gene data show CDR1 as MNHEY and CDR2 as SVGAGI. This CDR3 is 12 amino acids long. The V gene lost 11 bases and the J gene lost 2 bases, with 12 bases spanning the gap. The CDR3 protein is CAAHRANTEAFF. CDR3 DNA sequence: TGTGCCGCACACAGAGCCAACACTGAAGCTTTCTTT.

This chain joins TRBV5-8 and TRBJ2-7, with D tentatively TRBD1 or TRBD2 (5 bases each). Germline CDR1 SGHTS, CDR2 YDEGEE. Trimming took off 0 bases at V and 7 bases at J, with 17 bases between the two ends. The CDR3 is made up of 15 amino acids. Written as DNA, the CDR3 is TGTGCCAGCAGCTTGGGGGACCACCCCGTCGAGGAGCAGTACTTC. Translated, it gives CASSLGDHPVEEQYF.

This clone was detected once. V and J are TRBV19 and TRBJ2-7; D is unclear. Germline lookup yields CDR1 LNHDA and CDR2 SQIVND (reference sequence). V gave up 1 base and J gave up 6 bases, with 16 bases separating them. The CDR3 length is 15 residues. CDR3 protein: CASSIVSVKGGEQYF. CDR3 DNA sequence: TGTGCCAGTAGTATAGTTTCAGTGAAGGGCGGCGAGCAGTACTTC.

The rearrangement links TRBV6-1 to TRBJ2-2, with TRBD1 matching over 7 bases. CDR3 length: 13 amino acids. The V gene end was trimmed by 6 bases and the J gene end by 5 bases; junction bases not matched to a gene: 3. The germline gives CDR1 MNHNS, CDR2 SASEGT. CDR3 nucleotide sequence: TGTGCCAGCAGCCTGACAGGGACCGGGGAGCTGTTTTTT. It specifies CASSLTGTGELFF.

J is TRBJ2-5 and V is TRBV18, with D possibly TRBD2 on 6 matching bases. The CDR3 runs 16 residues. The V gene's germline CDR1 is KGHSH and CDR2 LQKENI. V was pared by 2 bases and J by 4 bases, with 17 bases between. CDR3: CASSPISGRGGETQYF. CDR3 coding DNA: TGTGCCAGCTCACCAATTTCCGGGAGAGGTGGAGAGACCCAGTACTTC.

The J gene is TRBJ2-7, the V gene TRBV6-1; 7 bases fit TRBD1. CDR1 is MNHNS and CDR2 is SASEGT in the germline V gene. This CDR3 comprises 14 residues. The V gene end was trimmed by 7 bases and the J gene end by 3 bases; junction bases not matched to a gene: 9. The chain's CDR3 is CASKMDRIYYEQYF. The CDR3 DNA sequence: TGTGCCAGCAAGATGGACAGGATATACTACGAGCAGTACTTC.

The chain links TRBV10-3 to TRBJ2-3; a weak D match, TRBD2 (5 bases). Germline V gene sequence: CDR1 ENHRY, CDR2 SYGVKD. The CDR3 is made up of 12 amino acids. Trimming removed 10 bases from V and 2 bases from J, with 10 bases in between. The CDR3 DNA reads TGTGCCACTGCGGGCAACACAGATACGCAGTATTTT. Amino acid sequence: CATAGNTDTQYF.

A word on this clone: Germline is not matched at one junction end, which may reflect a read error. This chain joins TRBV11-2 and TRBJ1-2; TRBD1 agrees at 7 bases. The germline CDR1 and CDR2 sequences are SGHAT and FQNNGV. This CDR3 has 14 residues. The CDR3: CASSVDRAGYQPLF. CDR3 DNA: TGTGCCAGCAGCGTCGACAGGGCTGGGTACCAACCCCTCTTC.